The rows below give T cell receptor beta chains drawn from one sample of a study of cytomegalovirus exposure and HLA in healthy donors. Sequencing was performed with immunoSEQ multiplex PCR; in TCRdb, only in-frame clones are kept and a portion is missing. This table holds under 250,000 clones, over 80% found once. Sample: PBMCs. The origin of the receptors is a boy between 2 and 15 years old in good health and CMV-seronegative. Each CDR3 is given with its conserved first and last residue. D genes are given only for firm matches. Size values are once, few and many counts, or a class for expanded clones, and some rows have none.

-	-	TRBV30	TRBJ1-2	TGTGCCTGGAGTGTGGGCCCTGTCACCTTC	CAWSVGPVTF
-	-	TRBV7-2	TRBJ1-1	TGTGCCAGCAGCCTCCCGGGGAGTAGGAACACTGAAGCTTTCTTT	CASSLPGSRNTEAFF
few	TRBD1	TRBV7-8	TRBJ1-6	TGTGCCAGCAGCTTAACGGGGTCAGGGGGTCTTAATTCACCCCTCCACTTT	CASSLTGSGGLNSPLHF
-	-	TRBV5-1	TRBJ1-4	TGCGCCAGCAGCTTGTCCGGGGAGGGAGGCGAAAAACTGTTTTTT	CASSLSGEGGEKLFF
-	-	TRBV6-1	TRBJ1-5	TGTGCCAGCAGTGGGCGGGGGAATCAGCCCCAGCATTTT	CASSGRGNQPQHF
once	TRBD1	TRBV5-1	TRBJ2-7	TGCGCCAGCAGCTTGACAGGGGTTGCCTACGAGCAGTACTTC	CASSLTGVAYEQYF
-	TRBD1	TRBV7-2	TRBJ1-4	TGTGCCAGCAGCTTGGGGGGACAGCGGGAAAAACTGTTTTTT	CASSLGGQREKLFF
-	-	TRBV10-3	TRBJ1-6	TGTGCCATCAGTGAGTCCGGGGGGCAAGGTAATTCACCCCTCCACTTT	CAISESGGQGNSPLHF
-	TRBD1	TRBV4-1	TRBJ1-2	TGCGCCAGCAGATTTATTCTGGGACAGAATATTCGCTACACCTTC	CASRFILGQNIRYTF
-	-	TRBV6-1	TRBJ1-4	TGTGCCAGCACGGGACACAATAATGAAAAACTGTTTTTT	CASTGHNNEKLFF
-	TRBD2	TRBV7-8	TRBJ2-1	TGTGCCAGCAGCTTTAGCGGGAGCCACAATGAGCAGTTCTTC	CASSFSGSHNEQFF
-	-	TRBV2	TRBJ2-7	TGTGCCAGCAGTGCGCACAGGGAGCGCAACGAGCAGTACTTC	CASSAHRERNEQYF
-	-	TRBV6-6	TRBJ2-7	TGTGCCAGCAGTCCTCGTCAGGGTCCTTTCTACGAGCAGTACTTC	CASSPRQGPFYEQYF
few	-	TRBV11-2	TRBJ2-2	TGTGCCAGCAGCAACAGGGAAAACACCGGGGAGCTGTTTTTT	CASSNRENTGELFF
-	-	TRBV25-1	TRBJ1-2	TGTGCCAGCAGTGAAGGTCTCCTGGGGCCACAGGGCTACACCTTC	CASSEGLLGPQGYTF
-	-	TRBV9	TRBJ1-6	TGTGCCAGCAGCGTAGACCACTCATCACCCCTCCACTTT	CASSVDHSSPLHF
-	TRBD2	TRBV13	TRBJ2-2	TGTGCCAGCAGCGTGACTAGCGGGAGGAACACCGGGGAGCTGTTTTTT	CASSVTSGRNTGELFF
-	TRBD1	TRBV4-1	TRBJ1-2	TGCGCCAGCAGCCAAGAAATAAGGGACAGGGATGGCGGCTACACCTTC	CASSQEIRDRDGGYTF
-	-	TRBV5-1	TRBJ2-3	TGCGCCAGCAGCTTGCTTTCGGATACGCAGTATTTT	CASSLLSDTQYF
-	TRBD1	TRBV11-2	TRBJ1-1	TGTGCCAGCAGCCCACCAAAAACAGGGGAAAACACTGAAGCTTTCTTT	CASSPPKTGENTEAFF
-	-	TRBV6-5	TRBJ1-6	TGTGCCAGCAGTTATGCGGCCTACGGGTCACCCCTCCACTTT	CASSYAAYGSPLHF
-	-	TRBV6-1	TRBJ1-2	TGTGCCAGCAGTGAATGGCTGGTTTATGGCTACACCTTC	CASSEWLVYGYTF
-	TRBD1	TRBV5-4	TRBJ2-6	TGTGCCAGCAGCTCCCGACAGGGTGGGTGGACTGGGGCCAACGTCCTGACTTTC	CASSSRQGGWTGANVLTF
-	-	TRBV6-6	TRBJ1-5	TGTGCCAGCCGGGTGGCGGGCAATCAGCCCCAGCATTTT	CASRVAGNQPQHF
-	TRBD2	TRBV28	TRBJ2-1	TGTGCCAGCAGTTTTAGGGGGGGGCTAGCGGGTTACAATGAGCAGTTCTTC	CASSFRGGLAGYNEQFF
-	-	TRBV29-1	TRBJ1-4	TGCAGCGCCGAGCGGGGGGAAAAACTGTTTTTT	CSAERGEKLFF